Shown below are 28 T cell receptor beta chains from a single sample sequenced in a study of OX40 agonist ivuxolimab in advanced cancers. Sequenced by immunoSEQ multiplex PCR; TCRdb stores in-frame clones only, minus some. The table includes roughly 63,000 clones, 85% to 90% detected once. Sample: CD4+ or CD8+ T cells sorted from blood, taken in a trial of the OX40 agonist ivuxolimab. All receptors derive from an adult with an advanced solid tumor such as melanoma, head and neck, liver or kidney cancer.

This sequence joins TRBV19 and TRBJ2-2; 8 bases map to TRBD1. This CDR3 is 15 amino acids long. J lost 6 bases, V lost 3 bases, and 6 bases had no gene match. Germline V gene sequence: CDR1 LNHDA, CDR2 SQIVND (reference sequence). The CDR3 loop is CASSIRQGSPGELFF. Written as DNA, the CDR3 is TGTGCCAGTAGTATTAGACAGGGGAGCCCCGGGGAGCTGTTTTTT.

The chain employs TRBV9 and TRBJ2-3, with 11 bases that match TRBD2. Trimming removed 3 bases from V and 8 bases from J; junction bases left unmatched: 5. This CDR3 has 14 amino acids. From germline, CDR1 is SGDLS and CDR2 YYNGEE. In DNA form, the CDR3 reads TGTGCCAGCAGCGATAGCGGGGGGGCGGGTACGCAGTATTTT. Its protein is CASSDSGGAGTQYF.

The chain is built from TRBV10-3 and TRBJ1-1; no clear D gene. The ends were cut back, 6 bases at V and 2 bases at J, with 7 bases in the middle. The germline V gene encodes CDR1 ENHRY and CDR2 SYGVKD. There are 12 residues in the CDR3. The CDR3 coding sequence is TGTGCCATCAGGGACGTAAACACTGAAGCTTTCTTT. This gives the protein CAIRDVNTEAFF.

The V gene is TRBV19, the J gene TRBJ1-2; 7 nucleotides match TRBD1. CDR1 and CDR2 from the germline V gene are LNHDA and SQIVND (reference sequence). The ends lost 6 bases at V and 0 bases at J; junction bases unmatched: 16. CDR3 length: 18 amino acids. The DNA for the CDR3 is TGTGCCAGTAGCCCCCCCAGGGGACAGACGAGAACTAACTATGGCTACACCTTC. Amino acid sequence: CASSPPRGQTRTNYGYTF. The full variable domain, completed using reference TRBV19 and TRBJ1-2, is DGGITQSPKYLFRKEGQNVTLSCEQNLNHDAMYWYRQDPGQGLRLIYYSQIVNDFQKGDIAEGYSVSREKKESFPLTVTSAQKNPTAFYLCASSPPRGQTRTNYGYTFGSGTRLTVV.

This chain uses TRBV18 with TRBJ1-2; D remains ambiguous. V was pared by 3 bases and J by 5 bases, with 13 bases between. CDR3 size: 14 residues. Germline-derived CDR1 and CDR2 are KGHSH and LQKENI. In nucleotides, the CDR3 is TGTGCCAGCTCACCCGGGAGGTCCGGGTATGGCTACACCTTC. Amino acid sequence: CASSPGRSGYGYTF.

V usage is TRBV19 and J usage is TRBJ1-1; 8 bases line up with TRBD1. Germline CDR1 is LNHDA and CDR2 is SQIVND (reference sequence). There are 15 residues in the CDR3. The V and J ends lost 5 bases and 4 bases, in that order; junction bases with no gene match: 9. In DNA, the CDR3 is TGTGCCAGTAGTTTGGGACAGGCAGTATCCACTGAAGCTTTCTTT. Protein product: CASSLGQAVSTEAFF.

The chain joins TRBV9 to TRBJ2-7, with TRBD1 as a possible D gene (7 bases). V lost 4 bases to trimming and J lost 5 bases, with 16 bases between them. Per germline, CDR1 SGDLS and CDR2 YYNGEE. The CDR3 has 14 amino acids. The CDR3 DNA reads TGTGCCAGCAGCCTCGGAGGGGGCTGGAACGAGCAGTACTTC. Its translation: CASSLGGGWNEQYF.

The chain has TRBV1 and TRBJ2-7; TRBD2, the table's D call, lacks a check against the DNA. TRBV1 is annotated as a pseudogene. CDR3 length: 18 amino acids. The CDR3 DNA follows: TGCACCAGCAGCCCCGTTGGAGGGGGGGGACCAGAAGACCACGAGCAGTACTTC. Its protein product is CTSSPVGGGGPEDHEQYF.

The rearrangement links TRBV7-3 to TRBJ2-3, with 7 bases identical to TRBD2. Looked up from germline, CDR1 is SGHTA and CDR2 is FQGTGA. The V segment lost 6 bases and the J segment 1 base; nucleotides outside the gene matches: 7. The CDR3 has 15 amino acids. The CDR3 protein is CASSSGTIGTDTQYF. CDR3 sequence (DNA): TGTGCCAGCAGTTCCGGGACTATAGGCACAGATACGCAGTATTTT.

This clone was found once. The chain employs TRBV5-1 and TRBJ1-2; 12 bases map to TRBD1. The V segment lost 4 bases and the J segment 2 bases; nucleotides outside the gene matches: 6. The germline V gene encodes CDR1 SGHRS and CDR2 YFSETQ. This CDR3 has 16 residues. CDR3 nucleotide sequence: TGCGCCAGCAGCCCGGGACAGGGGGCGGGAAACTATGGCTACACCTTC. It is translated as CASSPGQGAGNYGYTF.

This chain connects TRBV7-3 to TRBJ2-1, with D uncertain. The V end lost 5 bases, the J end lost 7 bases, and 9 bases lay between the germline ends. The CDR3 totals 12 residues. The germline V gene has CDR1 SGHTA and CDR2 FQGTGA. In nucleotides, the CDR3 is TGTGCCAGCAGCCCGCATGGGAATGAGCAGTTCTTC. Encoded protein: CASSPHGNEQFF.

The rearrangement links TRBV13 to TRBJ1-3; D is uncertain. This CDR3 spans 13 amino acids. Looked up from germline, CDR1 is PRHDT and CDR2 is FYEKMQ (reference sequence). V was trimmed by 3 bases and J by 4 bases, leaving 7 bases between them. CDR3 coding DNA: TGTGCCAGCAGCTTTGGGGTCGGAAACACCATATATTTT. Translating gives CASSFGVGNTIYF.

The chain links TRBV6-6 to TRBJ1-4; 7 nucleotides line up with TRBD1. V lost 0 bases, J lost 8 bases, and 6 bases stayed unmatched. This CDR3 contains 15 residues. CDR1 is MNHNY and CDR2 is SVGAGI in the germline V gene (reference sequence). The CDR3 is CASSYSSRGREKLFF. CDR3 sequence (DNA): TGTGCCAGCAGTTACTCGAGCAGGGGGAGAGAAAAACTGTTTTTT.

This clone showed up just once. DNA for the CDR3: TGCGCCAGCAGCTTTGAGGGACGCCCAGGGAGAAATCAGCCCCAGCATTTT. Its translation: CASSFEGRPGRNQPQHF. The J gene is TRBJ1-5, the V gene TRBV5-1; D is perhaps TRBD1 (5 bases). V lost 2 bases to trimming and J lost 4 bases, with 19 bases between them. Germline V lookup: CDR1 SGHRS, CDR2 YFSETQ. This CDR3 spans 17 amino acids. The variable domain in full, completed from reference TRBV5-1 and TRBJ1-5, reads KAGVTQTPRYLIKTRGQQVTLSCSPISGHRSVSWYQQTPGQGLQFLFEYFSETQRNKGNFPGRFSGRQFSNSRSEMNVSTLELGDSALYLCASSFEGRPGRNQPQHFGDGTRLSIL.

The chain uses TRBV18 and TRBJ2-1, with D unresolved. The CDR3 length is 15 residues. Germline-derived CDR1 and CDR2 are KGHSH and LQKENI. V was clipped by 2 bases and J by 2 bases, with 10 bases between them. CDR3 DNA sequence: TGTGCCAGCTCACCAGACGGGTCCCCCTACAATGAGCAGTTCTTC. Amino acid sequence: CASSPDGSPYNEQFF. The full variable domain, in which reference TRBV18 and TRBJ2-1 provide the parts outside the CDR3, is NAGVMQNPRHLVRRRGQEARLRCSPMKGHSHVYWYRQLPEEGLKFMVYLQKENIIDESGMPKERFSAEFPKEGPSILRIQQVVRGDSAAYFCASSPDGSPYNEQFFGPGTRLTVL.

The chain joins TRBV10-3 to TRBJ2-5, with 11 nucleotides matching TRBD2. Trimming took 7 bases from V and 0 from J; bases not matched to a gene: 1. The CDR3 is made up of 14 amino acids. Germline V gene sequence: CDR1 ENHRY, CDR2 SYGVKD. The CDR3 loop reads CAIKTSGDQETQYF. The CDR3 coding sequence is TGTGCCATCAAGACTAGCGGGGACCAAGAGACCCAGTACTTC.

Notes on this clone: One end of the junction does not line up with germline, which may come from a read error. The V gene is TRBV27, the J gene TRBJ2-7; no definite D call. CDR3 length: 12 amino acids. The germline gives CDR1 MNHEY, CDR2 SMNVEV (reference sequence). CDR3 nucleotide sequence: TGTGCCAGCAGCTCCGGACCTGGGCCCTTACTCTTC. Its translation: CASSSGPGPLLF.

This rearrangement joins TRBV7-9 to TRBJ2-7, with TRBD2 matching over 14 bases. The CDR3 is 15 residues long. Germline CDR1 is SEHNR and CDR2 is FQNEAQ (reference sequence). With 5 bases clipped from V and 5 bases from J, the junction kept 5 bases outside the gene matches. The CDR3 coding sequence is TGTGCCAGCAGCCCCGGGACTAGCGGGAGAGACGAGCAGTACTTC. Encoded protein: CASSPGTSGRDEQYF.

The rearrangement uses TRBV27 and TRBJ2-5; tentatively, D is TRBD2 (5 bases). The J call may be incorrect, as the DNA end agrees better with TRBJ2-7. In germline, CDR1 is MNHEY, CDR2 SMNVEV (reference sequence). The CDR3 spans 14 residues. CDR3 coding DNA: TGTGCCAGCAGTTTAGAGGGAGTGGGCTACGAGCAGTACTTC. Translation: CASSLEGVGYEQYF.

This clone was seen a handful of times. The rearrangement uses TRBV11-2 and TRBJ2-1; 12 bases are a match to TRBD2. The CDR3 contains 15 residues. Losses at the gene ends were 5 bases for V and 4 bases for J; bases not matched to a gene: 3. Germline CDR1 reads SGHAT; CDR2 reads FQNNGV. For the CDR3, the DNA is TGTGCCAGCAGCCAGACTAGCGGGAGTTACAATGAGCAGTTCTTC. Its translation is CASSQTSGSYNEQFF.

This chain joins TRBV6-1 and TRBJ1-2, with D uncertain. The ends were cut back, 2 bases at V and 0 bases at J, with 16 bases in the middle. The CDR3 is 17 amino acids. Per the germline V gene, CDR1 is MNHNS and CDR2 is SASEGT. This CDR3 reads CASSERFGRTANYGYTF. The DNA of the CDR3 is TGTGCCAGCAGTGAAAGGTTCGGGAGGACGGCTAACTATGGCTACACCTTC.

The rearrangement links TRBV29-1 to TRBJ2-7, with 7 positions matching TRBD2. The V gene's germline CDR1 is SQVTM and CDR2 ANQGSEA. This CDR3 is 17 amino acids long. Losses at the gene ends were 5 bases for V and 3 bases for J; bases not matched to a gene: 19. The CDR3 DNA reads TGCAGCGTTCAAGGGGCCCAGACTAAGCGGGGTTACTACGAGCAGTACTTC. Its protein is CSVQGAQTKRGYYEQYF.

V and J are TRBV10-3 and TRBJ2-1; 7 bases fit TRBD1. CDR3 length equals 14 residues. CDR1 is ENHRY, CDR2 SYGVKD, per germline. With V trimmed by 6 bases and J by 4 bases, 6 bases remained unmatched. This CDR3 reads CAIRQGQIYNEQFF. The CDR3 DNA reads TGTGCCATCAGACAGGGGCAGATATACAATGAGCAGTTCTTC.

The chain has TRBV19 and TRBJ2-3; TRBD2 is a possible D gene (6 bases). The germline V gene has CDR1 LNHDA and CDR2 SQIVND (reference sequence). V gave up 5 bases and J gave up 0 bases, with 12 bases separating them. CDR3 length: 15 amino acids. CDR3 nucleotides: TGTGCCAGTAGTGGGGAGGTCTTTAGCACAGATACGCAGTATTTT. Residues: CASSGEVFSTDTQYF.

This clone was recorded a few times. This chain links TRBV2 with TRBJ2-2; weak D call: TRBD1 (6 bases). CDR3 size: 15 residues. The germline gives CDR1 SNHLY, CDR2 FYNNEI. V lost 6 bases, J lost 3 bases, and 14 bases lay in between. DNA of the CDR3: TGTGCCAGCAGATCCCGGACAGAGTACACCGGGGAGCTGTTTTTT. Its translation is CASRSRTEYTGELFF.

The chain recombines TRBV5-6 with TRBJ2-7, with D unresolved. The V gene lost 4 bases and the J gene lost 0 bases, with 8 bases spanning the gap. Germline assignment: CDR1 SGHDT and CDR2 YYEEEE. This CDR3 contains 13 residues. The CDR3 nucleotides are TGTGCCAGCAGCCTAGACATCTCCTACGAGCAGTACTTC. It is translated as CASSLDISYEQYF.

This CDR3 is CASSPEDRVVKYF. CDR3 sequence (DNA): TGTGCCAGCTCACCAGAAGACAGGGTCGTTAAGTACTTC. The chain links TRBV18 to TRBJ2-5, with 7 bases fitting TRBD1. J lost 12 bases, V lost 2 bases, and 9 bases had no gene match. The CDR3 has 13 residues. Germline V gene data show CDR1 as KGHSH and CDR2 as LQKENI.

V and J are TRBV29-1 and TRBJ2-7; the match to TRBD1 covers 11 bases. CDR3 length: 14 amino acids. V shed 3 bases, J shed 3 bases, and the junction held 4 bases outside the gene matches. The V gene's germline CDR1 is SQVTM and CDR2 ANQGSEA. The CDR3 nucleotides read TGCAGCGTTGACAAGGGACAGGGGGACTACGAGCAGTACTTC. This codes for CSVDKGQGDYEQYF.